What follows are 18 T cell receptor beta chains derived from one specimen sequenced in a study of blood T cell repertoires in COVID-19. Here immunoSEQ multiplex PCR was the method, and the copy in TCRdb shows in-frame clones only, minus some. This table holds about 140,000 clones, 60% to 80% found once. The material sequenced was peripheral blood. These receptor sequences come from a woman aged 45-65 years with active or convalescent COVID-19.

The CDR3 sequence is CAWSDGTTHGATEAFF. Here the CDR3 DNA reads TGTGCCTGGAGCGACGGGACAACTCATGGGGCCACTGAAGCTTTCTTT. This rearrangement joins TRBV30 to TRBJ1-1, with a weak D call TRBD1 (6 bases). From germline, CDR1 is GTSNPN and CDR2 SVGIG (reference sequence). The CDR3 is 16 amino acids. V was pared by 3 bases and J by 4 bases, with 21 bases between.

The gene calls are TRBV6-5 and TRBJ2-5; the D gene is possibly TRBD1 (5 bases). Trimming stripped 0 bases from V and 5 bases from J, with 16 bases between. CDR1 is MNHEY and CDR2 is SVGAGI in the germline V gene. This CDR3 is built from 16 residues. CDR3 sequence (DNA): TGTGCCAGCAGTTACTCGATTCCCCTGGGGCTGGAGACCCAGTACTTC. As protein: CASSYSIPLGLETQYF.

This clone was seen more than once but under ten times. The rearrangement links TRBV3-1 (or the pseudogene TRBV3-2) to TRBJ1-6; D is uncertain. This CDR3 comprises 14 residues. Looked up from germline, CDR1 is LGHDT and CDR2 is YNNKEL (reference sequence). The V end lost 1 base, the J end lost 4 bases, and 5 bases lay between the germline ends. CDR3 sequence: CASSQGQYNSPLHF. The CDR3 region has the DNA TGTGCCAGCAGCCAAGGGCAATATAATTCACCCCTCCACTTT.

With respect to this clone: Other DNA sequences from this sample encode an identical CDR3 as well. The CDR3: CASSPGLLETQYF. The CDR3 coding sequence is TGTGCCAGCAGCCCGGGACTACTGGAGACCCAGTACTTC. The chain uses TRBV7-9 and TRBJ2-5; the match to TRBD2 covers 7 bases. The CDR3 runs to 13 residues. The V segment lost 5 bases and the J segment 5 bases; nucleotides outside the gene matches: 5. CDR1 is SEHNR, CDR2 FQNEAQ, per germline (reference sequence).

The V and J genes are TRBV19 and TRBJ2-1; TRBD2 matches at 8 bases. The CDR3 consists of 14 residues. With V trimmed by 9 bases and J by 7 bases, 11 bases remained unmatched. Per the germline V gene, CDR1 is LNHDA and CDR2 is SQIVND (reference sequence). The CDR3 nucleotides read TGTGCCAGCACTATAGCGGGACATCTGAATGAGCAGTTCTTC. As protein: CASTIAGHLNEQFF.

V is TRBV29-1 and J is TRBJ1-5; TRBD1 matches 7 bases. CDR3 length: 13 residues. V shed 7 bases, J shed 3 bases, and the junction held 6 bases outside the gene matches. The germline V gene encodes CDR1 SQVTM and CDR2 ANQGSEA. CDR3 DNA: TGCAGCGCCGCGACAGGGCCCAATCAGCCCCAGCATTTT. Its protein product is CSAATGPNQPQHF.

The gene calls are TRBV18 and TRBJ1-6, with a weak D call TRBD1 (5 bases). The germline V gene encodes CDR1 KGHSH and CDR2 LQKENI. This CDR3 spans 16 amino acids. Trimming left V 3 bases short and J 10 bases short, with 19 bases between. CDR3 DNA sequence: TGTGCCAGCTCACCGGATAGCGGCGGGAAGGGGTCACCCCTCCACTTT. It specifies CASSPDSGGKGSPLHF.

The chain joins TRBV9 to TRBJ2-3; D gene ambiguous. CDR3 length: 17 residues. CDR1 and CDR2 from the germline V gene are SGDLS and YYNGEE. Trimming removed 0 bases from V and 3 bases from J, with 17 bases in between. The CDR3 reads CASSVAGSNKKTDTQYF. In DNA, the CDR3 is TGTGCCAGCAGCGTAGCGGGTTCGAACAAAAAGACAGATACGCAGTATTTT.

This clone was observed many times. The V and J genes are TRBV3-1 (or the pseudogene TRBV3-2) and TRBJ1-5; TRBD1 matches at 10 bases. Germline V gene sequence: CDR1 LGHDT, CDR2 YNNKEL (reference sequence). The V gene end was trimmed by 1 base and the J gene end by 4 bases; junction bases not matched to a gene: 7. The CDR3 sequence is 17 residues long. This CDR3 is CASSQGGTGEGNQPQHF. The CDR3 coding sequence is TGTGCCAGCAGCCAAGGAGGGACAGGGGAAGGGAATCAGCCCCAGCATTTT.

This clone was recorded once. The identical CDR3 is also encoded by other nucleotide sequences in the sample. The DNA for the CDR3 is TGTGCCAGCAGCCAGGACAGGGACTATGGCTACACCTTC. The encoded protein is CASSQDRDYGYTF. The chain has TRBV4-2 and TRBJ1-2; 8 nucleotides line up with TRBD1. From germline, CDR1 is LGHNA and CDR2 YNFKEQ. The CDR3 runs 13 residues. With 3 bases clipped from V and 3 bases from J, the junction kept 0 bases outside the gene matches.

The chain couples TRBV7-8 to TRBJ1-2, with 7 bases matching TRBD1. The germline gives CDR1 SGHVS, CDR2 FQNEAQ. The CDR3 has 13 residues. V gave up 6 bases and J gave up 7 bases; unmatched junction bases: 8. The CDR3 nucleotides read TGTGCCAGCAGGCCTACAGGGGACTCTGGCTACACCTTC. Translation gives CASRPTGDSGYTF.

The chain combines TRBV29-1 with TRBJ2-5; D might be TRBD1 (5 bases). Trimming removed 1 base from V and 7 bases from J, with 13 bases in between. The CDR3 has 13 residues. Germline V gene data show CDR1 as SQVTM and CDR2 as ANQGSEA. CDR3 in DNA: TGCAGCGTTGAAGGCCAGGGATACGGGACCCAGTACTTC. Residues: CSVEGQGYGTQYF. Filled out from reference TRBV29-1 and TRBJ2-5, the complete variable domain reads SAVISQKPSRDICQRGTSLTIQCQVDSQVTMMFWYRQQPGQSLTLIATANQGSEATYESGFVIDKFPISRPNLTFSTLTVSNMSPEDSSIYLCSVEGQGYGTQYFGPGTRLLVL.

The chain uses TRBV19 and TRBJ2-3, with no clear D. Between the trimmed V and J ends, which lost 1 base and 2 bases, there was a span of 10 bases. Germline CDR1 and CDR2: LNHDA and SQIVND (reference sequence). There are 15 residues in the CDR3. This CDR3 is CASSIGIAPTDTQYF. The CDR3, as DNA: TGTGCCAGTAGTATAGGAATAGCCCCCACAGATACGCAGTATTTT.

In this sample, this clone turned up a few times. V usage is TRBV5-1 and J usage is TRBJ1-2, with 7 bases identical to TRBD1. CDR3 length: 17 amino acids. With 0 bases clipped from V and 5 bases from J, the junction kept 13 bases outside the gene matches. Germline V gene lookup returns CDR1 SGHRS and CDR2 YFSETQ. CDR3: CASSLGLGTADGYGYTF. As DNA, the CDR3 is TGCGCCAGCAGCTTGGGCCTCGGGACAGCGGACGGTTATGGCTACACCTTC. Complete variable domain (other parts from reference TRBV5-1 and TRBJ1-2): KAGVTQTPRYLIKTRGQQVTLSCSPISGHRSVSWYQQTPGQGLQFLFEYFSETQRNKGNFPGRFSGRQFSNSRSEMNVSTLELGDSALYLCASSLGLGTADGYGYTFGSGTRLTVV.

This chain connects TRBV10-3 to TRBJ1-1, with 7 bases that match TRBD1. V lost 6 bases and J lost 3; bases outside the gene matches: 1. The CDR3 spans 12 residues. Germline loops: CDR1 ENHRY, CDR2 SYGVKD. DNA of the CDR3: TGTGCCATCAGCACAGGGGACACTGAAGCTTTCTTT. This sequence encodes CAISTGDTEAFF.

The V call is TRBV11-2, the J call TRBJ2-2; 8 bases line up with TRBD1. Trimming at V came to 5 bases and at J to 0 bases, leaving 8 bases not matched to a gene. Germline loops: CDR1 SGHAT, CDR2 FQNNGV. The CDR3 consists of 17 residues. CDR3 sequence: CASSPGQGGTNTGELFF. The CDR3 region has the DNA TGTGCCAGCAGCCCCGGACAGGGAGGTACGAACACCGGGGAGCTGTTTTTT.

DNA of the CDR3: TGTGCCAGCAGTCCTCCCTTACTAGCGGGAGGGCCATCATGGTACAATGAGCAGTTCTTC. It codes for CASSPPLLAGGPSWYNEQFF. V is TRBV27 and J is TRBJ2-1; 13 bases agree with TRBD2. The CDR3 is 20 amino acids. The ends lost 5 bases at V and 4 bases at J; junction bases unmatched: 17. CDR1 and CDR2 from the germline V gene are MNHEY and SMNVEV (reference sequence).

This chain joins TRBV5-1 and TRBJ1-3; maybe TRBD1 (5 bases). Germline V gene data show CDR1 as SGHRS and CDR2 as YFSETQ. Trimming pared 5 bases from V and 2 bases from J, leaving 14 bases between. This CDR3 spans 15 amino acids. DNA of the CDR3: TGCGCCAGCAGTCCTTGGGGGGAAACTGGAAACACCATATATTTT. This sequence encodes CASSPWGETGNTIYF.